This T cell receptor (beta chain) came from a study of blood T cell repertoires in COVID-19 (dated by TCRdb to between 2020 and 2021). Study-level background: Samples from collaborators originated in the United States, Italy and Spain and spanned both the acute and convalescent phases of COVID-19. The samples were drawn from two sources: the first 160 participants of the ongoing ImmuneRACE study, and 1,254 subjects contributed by 6 global collaborators. The prospective study material was composed of cDNA or gDNA derived from T cells, B-cell-depleted T cells, or PBMCs. A freely available public database, intended as a resource for researchers studying the immune response to SARS-CoV-2, is where the repertoires were released. A de-identified subject ID, COVID-19 status, age in years and sex were almost always included in the sample metadata. Subjects who had been exposed to COVID-19, were actively infected with it, or had recovered from it provided the deeply sampled blood TCRbeta repertoires that made up the dataset. Where HLA class I and class II types were available, the types were taken from metadata supplied by the sample provider, not from assay-based typing. The paper as a whole reports these results and caveats: Clinical and demographic metadata were provided uncurated, with the amount varying by source and participant.

TCRbeta CDR3 regions were amplified from genomic DNA using the immunoSEQ Assay, a bias-controlled multiplex PCR. From the authors' description of their analysis: The number of nucleated cells in each sample was estimated from the amplification of reference gene primers within the assay. Sequence reads were collapsed and filtered to measure the absolute abundance of every unique TCRbeta CDR3 rearrangement. Productive Simpson clonality was computed per sample as the square root of Simpson's diversity index over productive rearrangements. TCRdb holds this immuneACCESS table with in-frame rearrangements only. Some clones are missing; in checked studies, unresolved V genes explain under half, and the rest has no known cause. Clone size and V and J calls were adopted from that table, with D and trimming inferred from the DNA. This sample gives 150,000 to 170,000 clones in total; 85% of them show up just once. Roughly 8.3% of the sample rests with the top ten.

The germline V gene (reference sequence) specifies LNHNV as CDR1 and YYDKDF as CDR2. The CDR3 numbers 17 residues from cysteine through phenylalanine. Left in the record is the CDR3 DNA by itself, 51 bases read in frame from the first base. Between the V and J ends, shortened by 5 bases and 0 bases respectively, the junction contains 17 bases. Regarding this clone: The antigen it recognizes is unknown. Nothing much larger sits one base from this clone, and base qualities are not available.

At one collaborating source in Seattle, patients were enrolled during active infection and were followed longitudinally through the course of disease. Each collaborating institution followed its own protocols to collect whole blood in K2EDTA tubes. For TCRbeta analysis, collaborators shipped samples as frozen whole blood, isolated PBMCs, or DNA extracted from either of those sample types. This clonotype was obtained from a woman aged 55-69 years with COVID-19, enrolled during active disease. Rearrangement joined TRBV15 to TRBJ2-1; TRBD1 could be the D gene, as 8 bases match. Sequencing was carried out using peripheral blood. The CDR3 reads as follows: CATSPRGDRSSYNEQFF. The nucleotides read TGTGCCACCAGCCCCCGGGGGGACAGGAGCTCCTACAATGAGCAGTTCTTC. Joined to the reference TRBV15 and TRBJ2-1 proteins, this CDR3 gives the full variable domain: DAMVIQNPRYQVTQFGKPVTLSCSQTLNHNVMYWYQQKSSQAPKLLFHYYDKDFNNEADTPDNFQSRRPNTSFCFLDIRSPGLGDTAMYLCATSPRGDRSSYNEQFFGPGTRLTVL.